This T cell receptor (beta chain) was recorded in a study of T cells in Graves' hyperthyroidism and ophthalmopathy. There were TCR beta CDR3 regions amplified from RNA transcripts. Researchers ran a first-round RT-PCR on the TCR CDR3 using the HTBI primer set. TCRdb reprocessed the multiplex PCR reads with MiXCR, giving one entry per CDR3 protein. The table lists 530,000 or so distinct CDR3 sequences, approximately 17% of them singletons, with approximately 15% in the top ten. V lost 5 bases, J lost 4 bases, and 16 bases stayed unmatched. The CDR3 totals 19 residues. Germline V gene data show CDR1 as SEHNR and CDR2 as FQNEAQ (reference sequence). In its sample, this clonotype was seen many times.

Sample: blood. The receptor's source is a woman aged 18-35 years with Graves' ophthalmopathy. The genes are TRBV7-9 and TRBJ2-5, with TRBD2 identical over 13 bases. This CDR3 is CASSPRPGLAGSKGETQYF. The CDR3 region has the DNA TGTGCCAGCAGCCCGAGACCGGGACTAGCGGGATCGAAGGGAGAGACCCAGTACTTC.